The rows below give T cell receptor beta chains drawn from one sample of a study of vaccination and CD4 T cells after COVID-19. MiXCR, applied by TCRdb to the PCR reads, yields one record per CDR3 protein. This table has some 26,000 distinct CDR3 sequences, around two fifths appearing once. Their antigens remain unidentified. The source was CD4+ T cells from blood, cultured in vitro, collected about 7 months after SARS-CoV-2 vaccination. The receptors shown here come from a human donor who had recovered from COVID-19. The conserved cysteine and the conserved F or W are not part of the CDR3 here. Rows may omit the clone size; those that give it use once, few, many or a size class.

v_call clone_size cdr3_aa
TRBV20-1 few SASQGSGTGELF
TRBV29-1 - SVSDGYNEQF
TRBV20-1 - SARDKASQPQH
TRBV11-2 once ASSLDPLAGYEQY
TRBV20-1 few SARDRTRNSPLH
TRBV6-1 few ASFRDRASPLH
TRBV28 - ASSSDDRGRVWEETQY
TRBV7-2 - ASSQSGSSYEQY
TRBV7-2 - ASRYVANYGYT
TRBV20-1 few SAGPGARADTQY
TRBV20-1 few SASLGGAITYNEQF
TRBV28 few ASSWTLGVGSRYYEQY
TRBV20-1 - SATGVAGGLSSYEQY